These 17 T cell receptor beta chains were sequenced from one sample in a study of blood T cell repertoires in COVID-19. Repertoires were generated with immunoSEQ multiplex PCR, while TCRdb's copy carries only in-frame clones and drops some. The data hold under 100,000 clones, with roughly 80% observed a single time. Sequenced input: peripheral blood. Every receptor here comes from a man older than 75 with active or convalescent COVID-19.

The rearrangement links TRBV7-8 to TRBJ1-5, with TRBD1 matching 9 bases. Germline trimming cut 4 bases from V and 6 bases from J; bases unmatched to any gene: 7. Germline CDR1 and CDR2: SGHVS and FQNEAQ. CDR3 length: 15 amino acids. This CDR3 is CASSSGQGKSQPQHF. CDR3 sequence (DNA): TGTGCCAGCAGCTCGGGACAGGGAAAGAGTCAGCCCCAGCATTTT. Full variable domain (missing parts from reference TRBV7-8 and TRBJ1-5): GAGVSQSPRYKVAKRGQDVALRCDPISGHVSLFWYQQALGQGPEFLTYFQNEAQLDKSGLPSDRFFAERPEGSVSTLKIQRTQQEDSAVYLCASSSGQGKSQPQHFGDGTRLSIL.

J is TRBJ1-1 and V is TRBV25-1; no firm D call. V was trimmed by 9 bases and J by 1 base, leaving 12 bases between them. This CDR3 has 13 amino acids. Looked up from germline, CDR1 is MGHDK and CDR2 is SYGVNS. In DNA, the CDR3 is TGTGCCAGTACAATGACACCGAACACTGAAGCTTTCTTT. Encoded protein: CASTMTPNTEAFF.

This clone was detected only a few times. This chain uses TRBV3-1 (or the pseudogene TRBV3-2) with TRBJ2-5; 8 positions agree with TRBD1. Germline values: CDR1 LGHDT, CDR2 YNNKEL (reference sequence). V trimming: 3 bases; J trimming: 4 bases; junction bases outside the gene matches: 7. The CDR3 runs to 15 residues. CDR3 protein: CASSQARTGLETQYF. CDR3 in DNA: TGTGCCAGCAGCCAGGCTAGGACAGGGCTAGAGACCCAGTACTTC.

The CDR3 DNA follows: TGTGCCAGCAGCCCGAGACGCGCCGGAGGAGAAAAACTGTTTTTT. It encodes CASSPRRAGGEKLFF. The rearrangement links TRBV3-1 (or the pseudogene TRBV3-2) to TRBJ1-4; D not certain. The V gene lost 4 bases and the J gene lost 8 bases, with 17 bases spanning the gap. Per the germline V gene, CDR1 is LGHDT and CDR2 is YNNKEL (reference sequence). This CDR3 has 15 amino acids.

The gene calls are TRBV7-9 and TRBJ2-7, with TRBD1 matching over 10 bases. Germline V lookup: CDR1 SEHNR, CDR2 FQNEAQ (reference sequence). There are 16 residues in the CDR3. J gave up 2 bases and V 5 bases, and 9 bases lay outside the gene matches. This CDR3 is CASSPRGGQGTYEQYF. As DNA, the CDR3 is TGTGCCAGCAGCCCCCGGGGGGGACAGGGGACCTACGAGCAGTACTTC.

The V call is TRBV2, the J call TRBJ2-5, with TRBD2 matching over 7 bases. V was pared by 6 bases and J by 4 bases, with 11 bases of the junction left unmatched. The CDR3 contains 15 residues. The germline CDR1 and CDR2 sequences are SNHLY and FYNNEI. CDR3 coding DNA: TGTGCCAGCAGCTACGGCGGGGGAGGGAGAGAGACCCAGTACTTC. Translation gives CASSYGGGGRETQYF.

J is TRBJ1-5 and V is TRBV2; D may be TRBD1 (5 bases). Germline lookup yields CDR1 SNHLY and CDR2 FYNNEI. The CDR3 has 14 amino acids. V lost 4 bases to trimming and J lost 5 bases, with 12 bases between them. The chain's CDR3 is CASSGGSVDQPQHF. The DNA for the CDR3 is TGTGCCAGCAGTGGGGGCAGCGTAGATCAGCCCCAGCATTTT.

V is TRBV6-4 and J is TRBJ2-2; 12 nucleotides line up with TRBD2. This CDR3 is 16 amino acids long. From germline, CDR1 is MRHNA and CDR2 SNTAGT. The ends lost 5 bases at V and 6 bases at J; junction bases unmatched: 7. In nucleotides, the CDR3 is TGTGCCAGCAGTCCAGCTAGCGGGGGGGCCGCCGGGGAGCTGTTTTTT. It codes for CASSPASGGAAGELFF.

The chain links TRBV12-2 to TRBJ2-1; TRBD1 is the table's D call and was not checked against the DNA. TRBV12-2 counts as a pseudogene. The CDR3 length is 21 residues. The CDR3 loop is CASRPHLLTGGVMGSYNEQFF. CDR3 DNA sequence: TGTGCAAGTCGCCCCCACCTTTTGACAGGGGGAGTGATGGGGTCCTACAATGAGCAGTTCTTC.

The genes are TRBV5-1 and TRBJ1-3; 7 bases align to TRBD1. CDR1 SGHRS and CDR2 YFSETQ come from the germline V gene. V lost 4 bases to trimming and J lost 3 bases; unmatched junction nucleotides: 7. The CDR3 consists of 15 residues. CDR3: CASSGIGDSGNTIYF. DNA for the CDR3: TGCGCCAGCAGCGGAATAGGGGACAGTGGAAACACCATATATTTT.

This clone was recorded only once. This chain connects TRBV5-1 to TRBJ1-1, with 7 bases aligning to TRBD1. This CDR3 region has 16 residues. From germline, CDR1 is SGHRS and CDR2 YFSETQ. Trimming removed 2 bases from V and 1 base from J; junction bases left unmatched: 8. CDR3 nucleotide sequence: TGCGCCAGCAGCTTCCGGACAGGCCTGGGGAACACTGAAGCTTTCTTT. Its translation is CASSFRTGLGNTEAFF. Using reference TRBV5-1 and TRBJ1-1 for the parts outside the CDR3, the full variable domain is KAGVTQTPRYLIKTRGQQVTLSCSPISGHRSVSWYQQTPGQGLQFLFEYFSETQRNKGNFPGRFSGRQFSNSRSEMNVSTLELGDSALYLCASSFRTGLGNTEAFFGQGTRLTVV.

CDR3 in amino acids: CASSFDGAGVSYNEQFF. CDR3 in DNA: TGTGCCAGCAGCTTCGACGGGGCGGGGGTATCCTACAATGAGCAGTTCTTC. This chain connects TRBV7-2 to TRBJ2-1; 7 nucleotides align to TRBD2. Losses at the gene ends were 3 bases for V and 1 base for J; bases not matched to a gene: 9. This CDR3 is built from 17 residues. Looked up from germline, CDR1 is SGHTA and CDR2 is FQGNSA.

As DNA, the CDR3 is TGTGCCAGCAGCCCCGGGACTAGCGGGGGGGCCCGGGAGCAGTACTTC. This encodes CASSPGTSGGAREQYF. V and J are TRBV9 and TRBJ2-7, with 16 bases matching TRBD2. Germline CDR1 is SGDLS and CDR2 is YYNGEE. J lost 7 bases, V lost 4 bases, and 8 bases had no gene match. There are 16 residues in the CDR3.

This chain uses TRBV24-1 with TRBJ1-2, with TRBD1 identical over 9 bases. After removal of 2 bases from V and 8 bases from J, the junction contained 2 bases not matched to a gene. CDR3 length equals 13 residues. The germline CDR1 and CDR2 sequences are KGHDR and SFDVKD. The CDR3 DNA sequence: TGTGCCACCAGTGATTGGACAGGGGACGGCTACACCTTC. Residues: CATSDWTGDGYTF.

This chain connects TRBV10-1 to TRBJ2-3; TRBD1 is a possible D gene (5 bases). CDR1 is WNHNN, CDR2 SYGVQD, per germline (reference sequence). The CDR3 has 15 amino acids. V dropped 6 bases and J dropped 6 bases, with 19 bases sitting between them. The CDR3 reads CASSYSGNFMDTQYF. In DNA, the CDR3 is TGCGCCAGCAGCTATTCAGGGAACTTCATGGATACGCAGTATTTT.

The V and J genes are TRBV7-6 and TRBJ2-2; the D gene is possibly TRBD1 (6 bases). Germline-derived CDR1 and CDR2 are SGHVS and FNYEAQ. V was trimmed by 5 bases and J by 5 bases, leaving 12 bases between them. The CDR3 sequence is 14 residues long. In DNA, the CDR3 is TGTGCCAGCAGCCCCCGGACAGAAACCGGGGAGCTGTTTTTT. Protein sequence: CASSPRTETGELFF.

The rearrangement uses TRBV28 and TRBJ2-7; D unresolved. Germline CDR1 is MDHEN and CDR2 is SYDVKM. Trimming removed 5 bases at V and 4 bases at J, with 12 bases between. The length of the CDR3 is 13 residues. In DNA form, the CDR3 reads TGTGCCAGCAGTCCGGTCATTCGGTACGAGCAGTACTTC. It specifies CASSPVIRYEQYF.